The rows below give T cell receptor beta chains drawn from one sample of a study of tumor-infiltrating lymphocytes in primary liver carcinoma. TCRdb independently ran MiXCR on the multiplex PCR reads; one entry per CDR3 protein. The repertoire holds fewer than 350,000 distinct CDR3 sequences, approximately 60% seen once, with approximately 9.4% in the top ten. The sample taken for sequencing was peripheral blood. These receptors originate from a man in his forties with primary liver carcinoma and hepatitis B virus infection. CDR3s include the opening cysteine and the closing phenylalanine or tryptophan. A D gene is named only where the DNA matches it firmly. Part of the rows lack a size; the others show once, few, many or a class for expanded clones.

>TRBV29-1|TRBJ2-1|many|TRBD1
TGCAGCGGACAGGGGGCCCTTTACAATGAGCAGTTCTTC
CSGQGALYNEQFF
>TRBV11-1|TRBJ2-1|NA|NA
TGTGCCAGAAGCTCCCTCGCTGGAGGTTACAATGAGCAGTTCTTC
CARSSLAGGYNEQFF
>TRBV5-1|TRBJ2-5|many|TRBD2
TGCGCCAGCAGCTTGGGTAGCGGGGAGACCCAGTACTTC
CASSLGSGETQYF
>TRBV6-1|TRBJ2-7|NA|TRBD2
TGTGCCAGCGGGGGGGAAACCTACGAGCAGTACTTC
CASGGETYEQYF
>TRBV11-2|TRBJ2-1|NA|TRBD2
TGTGCCAGTAGCTTAGTCGTTCGCGGGAGCTACAATGGGCAGTTCTTC
CASSLVVRGSYNGQFF
>TRBV4-1|TRBJ2-7|many|NA
TGCGCCAGCAGCCACCAACTACAGGGACCCCGGGAGCAGTACTTC
CASSHQLQGPREQYF
>TRBV28|TRBJ2-2|NA|TRBD2
TGTGTCAGCAGTTCCGGACTAGCGGGAGGTAACACGGGGGAGCTGTTGTTT
CVSSSGLAGGNTGELLF
>TRBV6-5|TRBJ2-7|many|TRBD2
TGTGCCAGCAGTTACCTTTCCGGGACTAGCCCATCGGCACCCTCCTACGAGCAGTACTTC
CASSYLSGTSPSAPSYEQYF
>TRBV11-2|TRBJ2-7|NA|NA
TGTGCCAGCAGCTTAACCCTAGCGAGGGCTAGCGAGCAGTACTTT
CASSLTLARASEQYF
>TRBV7-8|TRBJ2-2|once|NA
TGTGCCAGCAGCTTGGGACATTGTGGCGGGGAGCTGTTTTTT
CASSLGHCGGELFF
>TRBV20-1|TRBJ1-5|few|NA
TGCAGTGCTAGAGCAGGTGGGAGTTCCAATCAGCCCCAGCATTTT
CSARAGGSSNQPQHF
>TRBV5-1|TRBJ2-5|NA|NA
TGCGCCAGCAGCTTGGCTCCTGGAGGGGACCCCTTGGCCCAGTACTTC
CASSLAPGGDPLAQYF
>TRBV6-5|TRBJ2-1|NA|TRBD2
TGTGTCAGCAGTTTAGCGGGGGCGAGCTCCTACAATGAGCAGTTCTTC
CVSSLAGASSYNEQFF
>TRBV12-3/TRBV12-4|TRBJ2-2|many|TRBD2
TGTGCCAGCTCCCCCCACCCCGGGACTAGCGGGAAATACGGGGAGCTGTTTTTT
CASSPHPGTSGKYGELFF
>TRBV4-3|TRBJ2-5|NA|NA
TGCGCCAGCAGTCTCGGACTGACGATGCAGACCCAGTACTTC
CASSLGLTMQTQYF
>TRBV29-1|TRBJ2-7|once|NA
TGCAACGTTGCGAGTGGGTGGGGAATGCCCTACGAGCAGTACTTC
CNVASGWGMPYEQYF
>TRBV6-6|TRBJ2-2|NA|NA
TGTGCCAGCACCTCGGACGGGGCGGACACCGGGGAGCTGTTTTTT
CASTSDGADTGELFF
>TRBV19|TRBJ1-2|NA|TRBD1
TGTGCCAGTAGGAGGGCAGGGGGCAATGGCTACACCTTC
CASRRAGGNGYTF
>TRBV5-4|TRBJ2-7|NA|NA
TGTGCCAGCAGCTTGGTGGTGCCCCACGAGCAGTACTTC
CASSLVVPHEQYF
>TRBV11-1|TRBJ2-7|NA|TRBD2
TGTGCCAGCAGCCGTCCTGTCTTAGCGGGAGCCAGCTACGAGCAGCACTTC
CASSRPVLAGASYEQHF
>TRBV30|TRBJ2-1|NA|NA
TGTGCCTGGGGGGAGAGACCCAAATCCTACAATGAGCAGTTCTTC
CAWGERPKSYNEQFF
>TRBV6-6|TRBJ2-5|NA|NA
TGTGCCAGCAGTGACACCTCGGGGATAGGAGAGACCCAGTACTTC
CASSDTSGIGETQYF
>TRBV6-2/TRBV6-3|TRBJ2-3|many|NA
TGTGCCAGCGGGTTTGGGAGGAGCACAGATACGCAGTATTTT
CASGFGRSTDTQYF
>TRBV20-1|TRBJ2-3|NA|NA
TGCAGTGCTAGATTCCCGGGACTGAGCACAGATACGCAGTATTTT
CSARFPGLSTDTQYF
>TRBV5-1|TRBJ2-7|NA|NA
TGCGCCAGCAGCGCCGACAGTTACGAGCAGTACTTC
CASSADSYEQYF
>TRBV20-1|TRBJ2-1|few|TRBD2
TGCAGTGCTAGGGGGCGGGGGGGCCATGAGCAGTTCTTC
CSARGRGGHEQFF
>TRBV11-1|TRBJ2-1|NA|TRBD1
TGTGTCAGCAGATCCCGGGACAGGTCTTTCTCCTACGATGAGCAGTTCTTC
CVSRSRDRSFSYDEQFF
>TRBV11-1|TRBJ1-1|NA|NA
TGTGCCTGCAGCTTAGACCCTGGGACTGAGGCTTTCTTT
CACSLDPGTEAFF
>TRBV11-1|TRBJ1-5|many|TRBD1
TGTGCCAGCAGAAGGGACAGGGTATATCAGCCCCAGCATTTT
CASRRDRVYQPQHF
>TRBV6-5|TRBJ2-5|many|TRBD2
TGTGCCAGCAGGAAACTAGCGGGAGGGCGGACAGAGACCCAGTACTTC
CASRKLAGGRTETQYF
>TRBV11-1|TRBJ2-1|NA|TRBD1
TGTACCAGCAGCTTTAGACAGGGCAGATCCTGCAATGAGCAGTTATTC
CTSSFRQGRSCNEQLF
>TRBV4-3|TRBJ2-3|NA|NA
TGCGTCAGCAGCCAAGATTCTCAGGGCGCAGTCACAGATACGCAGTATTTT
CVSSQDSQGAVTDTQYF
>TRBV6-1|TRBJ1-5|NA|TRBD1
TGTGCCAGCAGAGGGACAGGGAATCAGCCCCACCATTTT
CASRGTGNQPHHF
>TRBV29-1|TRBJ2-1|once|NA
TGCAGCATTGTCGCCGCGAGCTCATACAATGAGCAGTTCTTC
CSIVAASSYNEQFF
>TRBV5-1|TRBJ1-1|NA|TRBD1
TGCGCCAGCAGTGGGGACAGGATGAGCACTGAAGCTTTCTTT
CASSGDRMSTEAFF
>TRBV5-4|TRBJ1-2|NA|NA
TGTGCCAGCAGCTTGGGGCAGAGAAACTATGGCTACACCTTC
CASSLGQRNYGYTF
>TRBV20-1|TRBJ1-2|NA|TRBD1
TGCAGTGCTAGAAAGGACAGGGTCCATGGCTACACCTTC
CSARKDRVHGYTF
>TRBV6-1|TRBJ1-5|NA|NA
TGTGCCAGCAGTGCGGACACCCTTATGCACCAGCATTTT
CASSADTLMHQHF
>TRBV10-3|TRBJ2-7|NA|TRBD1
TGTGCCATCAGGGGTCCAGGACAGGGATCCTACGAGCACTACTTC
CAIRGPGQGSYEHYF
>TRBV6-1|TRBJ1-2|many|NA
TGTGCCAGCAGGGCAGGGATGAACTATGGCTACACCTTC
CASRAGMNYGYTF
>TRBV6-5|TRBJ2-3|once|NA
TGTGCCGGCAGCTCAATCACGCTCGGCCCGGCTGGCATGGCGCAGTATTTT
CAGSSITLGPAGMAQYF
>TRBV5-1|TRBJ2-1|few|NA
TGCGCCAGCAGCTTGAGTCCGGGGAATGAGCAGTTCTTC
CASSLSPGNEQFF